This is a list of T cell receptor beta chains from one sample in a study of blood T cell repertoires in COVID-19. Some clones are missing from TCRdb's copy, which holds only in-frame ones; the method was immunoSEQ multiplex PCR. The sample yields under 250,000 clones, 85% to 95% seen once. The sequenced sample consisted of peripheral blood. The receptors here all came from a man younger than 45 with COVID-19, enrolled during active disease. Each CDR3 is given with its conserved first and last residue. The D gene is left open where the match is weak. Size values are once, few and many counts, or a class for expanded clones, and some rows have none.

-,TRBV5-1,TRBJ1-2,15,-,TGCGCCAGCAGCTTGGGACAGGCCCAGAACTATGGCTACACCTTC,CASSLGQAQNYGYTF
-,TRBV11-3,TRBJ2-7,19,TRBD2,TGTGCCAGCAGCTTAGGGGGACCGGGACTAGCGGGGCCCCCCTACGAGCAGTACTTC,CASSLGGPGLAGPPYEQYF
-,TRBV19,TRBJ2-4,14,-,TGTGCCAGTAGTCGGACTGCTGACCAAAACATTCAGTACTTC,CASSRTADQNIQYF
-,TRBV11-2,TRBJ2-7,14,-,TGTGCCAGCAGCCCTGACCTTGGCGGCTACGAGCAGTACTTC,CASSPDLGGYEQYF
few,TRBV11-2,TRBJ2-5,15,TRBD2,TGTGCCAGCAGGTCCACTAGCGGGGGACAAGAGACCCAGTACTTC,CASRSTSGGQETQYF
-,TRBV5-1,TRBJ2-3,15,TRBD1,TGCGCCAGCAGCTTAAAGGGGGCCGCCACGAATACGCAGTATTTT,CASSLKGAATNTQYF
-,TRBV6-5,TRBJ2-1,13,-,TGTGCCAGCAGCCTAGATGCCTCCAATGAGCAGTTCTTC,CASSLDASNEQFF
few,TRBV10-3,TRBJ1-1,15,TRBD1,TGTGCCATCAGTGACTCGGACAGGGAGAACACTGAAGCTTTCTTT,CAISDSDRENTEAFF
-,TRBV5-5,TRBJ1-2,13,-,TGTGCCAGCAGCTCCCCCCGACAGGCCTTCTACACCTTC,CASSSPRQAFYTF
-,TRBV10-1,TRBJ2-4,19,-,TGCGCCAGCAGTGAGCGGCCCGAAATACATAGACTAGCCAAAAACATTCAGTACTTC,CASSERPEIHRLAKNIQYF
-,TRBV7-9,TRBJ1-2,13,TRBD1,TGTGCCAGCAGAGGGGGCGCGCGCTATGGCTACACCTTC,CASRGGARYGYTF
-,TRBV4-2,TRBJ2-5,18,TRBD2,TGTGCCAGCAGCCAAGAACTGCGGGGGGGTCCGTACCAAGAGACCCAGTACTTC,CASSQELRGGPYQETQYF
-,TRBV7-5,TRBJ1-1,9,-,TGTGTCAGAAGCTTCCCGGCTTTCTTT,CVRSFPAFF
-,TRBV27,TRBJ2-7,16,TRBD2,TGTGCCAGCAGTTTTCTAGCGGGGGCTTTCTCCTACGAGCAGTACTTC,CASSFLAGAFSYEQYF
-,TRBV5-5,TRBJ1-3,15,-,TGTGCCAGCAGCTTCCCAGGGGCCTTTGGAAACACCATATATTTT,CASSFPGAFGNTIYF
-,TRBV7-9,TRBJ1-1,17,TRBD1,TGTGCCAGCAGCTGGAGCAGTCGGGACAGAACTAACACTGAAGCTTTCTTT,CASSWSSRDRTNTEAFF
-,TRBV5-1,TRBJ2-3,16,TRBD2,TGCGCCAGCAGCTTGGGACTAGCTTCGAGCACAGATACGCAGTATTTT,CASSLGLASSTDTQYF
-,TRBV5-1,TRBJ1-4,15,TRBD1,TGCGCCAGCAGCTCTGGACAGGGGGCGAGTGAAAAACTGTTTTTT,CASSSGQGASEKLFF
-,TRBV5-4,TRBJ2-5,14,-,TGTGCCAGCAGCTTGTTTACAGGGCCGGAGACCCAGTACTTC,CASSLFTGPETQYF
-,TRBV10-2,TRBJ1-2,12,-,TGCGCCAGCAGTGGAGATCGCTATGGCTACACCTTC,CASSGDRYGYTF
once,TRBV7-9,TRBJ1-2,14,-,TGTGCCAGCAGCTCCGCGGTCCCCTTTTCTGGCTACACCTTC,CASSSAVPFSGYTF
-,TRBV7-3,TRBJ2-3,15,TRBD1,TGTGCCAGCAGCCGACAGGGTGGGGGCACAGATACGCAGTATTTT,CASSRQGGGTDTQYF
-,TRBV11-2,TRBJ1-3,14,-,TGTGCCAGCAGCTTGGGGAGAGTCGGAAACACCATATATTTT,CASSLGRVGNTIYF
-,TRBV10-3,TRBJ1-4,14,TRBD1,TGTGCCATCAGTGATGGGACAGGTAATGAAAAACTGTTTTTT,CAISDGTGNEKLFF
-,TRBV20-1,TRBJ1-2,11,-,TGCAGTGCCACCGACAGGCGTGGCTACACCTTC,CSATDRRGYTF
-,TRBV19,TRBJ1-6,14,TRBD1,TGTGCCAGTAGTCGACAGGGTTACGATTCACCCCTCCACTTT,CASSRQGYDSPLHF
-,TRBV4-1,TRBJ2-5,15,TRBD1,TGCGCCAGCAGCCAAGAGGACAGGGAGAGGGAGACCCAGTACTTC,CASSQEDRERETQYF
once,TRBV6-5,TRBJ2-7,14,-,TGTGCCAGCAGTTACCGGCCAGGCTCCTACGAGCAGTACTTC,CASSYRPGSYEQYF
once,TRBV23-1,TRBJ1-5,16,TRBD1,TGCGCCAGCAGTCAAGGACAGGTCTATAGCAATCAGCCCCAGCATTTT,CASSQGQVYSNQPQHF
-,TRBV5-5,TRBJ1-3,14,-,TGTGCCAGCAGCCCGGGCCCAGGGGGAAACACCATATATTTT,CASSPGPGGNTIYF
-,TRBV7-9,TRBJ1-3,13,-,TGTGCCAGCAGCTCCCGGTCTGGAAACACCATATATTTT,CASSSRSGNTIYF
-,TRBV11-3,TRBJ1-4,14,-,TGTGCCAGCAGCTTAGAGGGGCGGGGTGAAAAACTGTTTTTT,CASSLEGRGEKLFF
once,TRBV21-1,TRBJ1-5,16,-,TGTGCCAGCAGCAAATGGGACGGGAGGGGCAATCAGCCCCAGCATTTT,CASSKWDGRGNQPQHF
-,TRBV11-2,TRBJ2-7,16,TRBD1,TGTGCCAGCAGCTTAGATCGTGTGACAGGGGTTGACGAGCAGTACTTC,CASSLDRVTGVDEQYF
-,TRBV6-5,TRBJ1-1,15,-,TGTGCCGCCACAGACGGTAGACGGTTGAACACTGAAGCTTTCTTT,CAATDGRRLNTEAFF
-,TRBV6-5,TRBJ1-4,12,-,TGTGCCAGCAGCGGGGGAGTTGAAAAACTGTTTTTT,CASSGGVEKLFF
-,TRBV12-3/TRBV12-4,TRBJ1-2,12,-,TGTGCCAGCAGCCCGACAGCCTATGGCTACACCTTC,CASSPTAYGYTF
-,TRBV19,TRBJ2-1,15,TRBD2,TGTGCCAGTAGTATACTAGCGGGGGGGCCAAATGAGCAGTTCTTC,CASSILAGGPNEQFF
-,TRBV2,TRBJ1-5,15,-,TGTGCCATCCTGACAGGTTACAATAGCAATCAGCCCCAGCATTTT,CAILTGYNSNQPQHF
-,TRBV7-2,TRBJ1-4,14,-,TGTGCCAGCAGCTTAGAGGTTCCGGGTGAAAAACTGTTTTTT,CASSLEVPGEKLFF
-,TRBV10-3,TRBJ1-5,14,TRBD1,TGTGCCATCAGTGCCGGGACAGGGTATCAGCCCCAGCATTTT,CAISAGTGYQPQHF
-,TRBV23-1,TRBJ1-4,14,-,TGCGCCAGCAGTCTTTTCAGGGCTAATGAAAAACTGTTTTTT,CASSLFRANEKLFF